This TCR beta chain derives from a study of T cells in Graves' hyperthyroidism and ophthalmopathy. Study results and caveats: Most thyroid-expanded clonotypes above 0.001 were also found in blood.

Disease duration under 2 months; hyperthyroidism patients were aged 18 to 65. Diagnoses used clinical symptoms, serum thyroxine and TRAb, thyroid ultrasound and orbital computed tomography. Fresh peripheral blood, 9.5 to 10 ml of it, supplied the PBMCs. Amplified TCR beta CDR3 regions derived from RNA transcripts. Using the HTBI primer set, a first-round RT-PCR was run on the TCR CDR3. MiXCR, applied by TCRdb to the multiplex PCR reads, yields one record per CDR3 protein. The table includes 650,000 to 850,000 distinct CDR3 sequences, around a sixth detected once. About this clonotype itself: Its antigen is not known.

Germline V gene lookup returns CDR1 SGHRS and CDR2 YFSETQ. V lost 3 bases, J lost 3 bases, and 14 bases stayed unmatched. The CDR3 totals 18 residues. The TCR sequence derives from a woman aged 50 to 60 with Graves' hyperthyroidism that later progressed to Graves' ophthalmopathy. The chain joins TRBV5-1 to TRBJ2-5, with TRBD1 matching over 10 bases. Material for sequencing was blood. CDR3: CASSSILRTGGDEETQYF. The CDR3 DNA sequence: TGCGCCAGCAGCTCGATACTACGGACAGGGGGGGATGAAGAGACCCAGTACTTC.